Listed here are 17 T cell receptor beta chains from one sample, sequenced in a study of cytomegalovirus exposure and HLA in healthy donors. PCR employed 60 Vbeta and 13 Jbeta primers. Measured with immunoSEQ multiplex PCR; TCRdb has only the in-frame clones, and not every one. The data show about 220,000 clones, with about three quarters seen just once and roughly 1.9% held by the top ten. Sequences were obtained from PBMCs. The source is a male donor in good health and CMV-seronegative.

The rearrangement uses TRBV28 and TRBJ2-1, with unresolved D. CDR1 is MDHEN, CDR2 SYDVKM, per germline. The CDR3 loop spans 14 amino acids. Trimming removed 2 bases from V and 3 bases from J, with 8 bases in between. This CDR3 reads CASSLERFYNEQFF. CDR3 DNA sequence: TGTGCCAGCAGTTTAGAGAGGTTCTACAATGAGCAGTTCTTC.

The DNA for the CDR3 is TGTGCCAGCAGTTACGGAGGGGAAGAAACTGAAGCTTTCTTT. It codes for CASSYGGEETEAFF. This rearrangement joins TRBV6-5 to TRBJ1-1, with D tentatively TRBD1 (5 bases). The CDR3 runs to 14 residues. V was shortened by 2 bases and J by 5 bases, with 12 bases between the two germline ends. The germline V gene has CDR1 MNHEY and CDR2 SVGAGI.

This clone has more than one count but fewer than ten. The CDR3: CASTVEGALDTQYF. DNA of the CDR3: TGTGCCAGCACCGTGGAGGGGGCTTTAGATACGCAGTATTTT. J is TRBJ2-3 and V is TRBV7-9; D might be TRBD1 (7 bases). Germline V CDR1 and CDR2: SEHNR, FQNEAQ (reference sequence). This CDR3 is 14 amino acids long. The V gene lost 7 bases and the J gene lost 5 bases, with 16 bases spanning the gap.

The chain is built from TRBV10-1 and TRBJ2-7, with D tentatively TRBD1 (5 bases). CDR3 length: 13 residues. V was pared by 8 bases and J by 3 bases, with 14 bases between. The germline V gene encodes CDR1 WNHNN and CDR2 SYGVQD (reference sequence). CDR3 region: CASDSTYSYEQYF. CDR3 sequence (DNA): TGCGCCAGCGACAGTACTTACAGCTACGAGCAGTACTTC.

The V and J genes are TRBV5-1 and TRBJ2-3, with 11 bases lining up with TRBD2. The CDR3 runs to 17 residues. Unmatched junction bases numbered 6, after V lost 1 base and J lost 2 bases. Germline V CDR1 and CDR2: SGHRS, YFSETQ. CDR3: CASSLRLAGPSTDTQYF. CDR3 bases: TGCGCCAGCAGCTTGCGACTAGCGGGACCCTCCACAGATACGCAGTATTTT.

V gene TRBV7-9 combines with J gene TRBJ1-5; D unclear. The V end lost 5 bases, the J end lost 4 bases, and 18 bases lay between the germline ends. This CDR3 region has 16 residues. In germline, CDR1 is SEHNR, CDR2 FQNEAQ (reference sequence). CDR3: CASSPPEGPTNQPQHF. CDR3 coding DNA: TGTGCCAGCAGCCCGCCAGAGGGCCCGACTAATCAGCCCCAGCATTTT.

With regard to this clone: Within the sample, other DNA sequences also encode this same CDR3. The rearrangement joins TRBV2 to TRBJ2-6; D remains ambiguous. Germline loops: CDR1 SNHLY, CDR2 FYNNEI. Trimming pared 4 bases from V and 1 base from J, leaving 5 bases between. The CDR3 has 14 amino acids. The CDR3 protein is CASSGESGANVLTF. CDR3 DNA sequence: TGTGCCAGCAGTGGAGAGTCTGGGGCCAACGTCCTGACTTTC.

J is TRBJ2-1 and V is TRBV11-3; 10 bases match TRBD2. The CDR3 is 13 amino acids. From germline, CDR1 is SGHNT and CDR2 YENEEA. The junction had 6 bases not matched to a gene; V was cut back by 8 bases and J by 8 bases. CDR3 sequence: CASSSGSGDEQFF. The CDR3 coding sequence is TGTGCCAGCTCTAGCGGGAGTGGGGATGAGCAGTTCTTC.

This clone came up a few times. This chain connects TRBV7-2 to TRBJ1-4, with 7 positions matching TRBD1. CDR1 and CDR2 from the germline V gene are SGHTA and FQGNSA. This CDR3 is 18 amino acids long. V lost 0 bases to trimming and J lost 0 bases; unmatched junction nucleotides: 7. Here the CDR3 DNA reads TGTGCCAGCAGCTTAGCGCCAGCAGGGACAGCAACTAATGAAAAACTGTTTTTT. This sequence encodes CASSLAPAGTATNEKLFF.

The rearrangement links TRBV11-1 to TRBJ2-7, with TRBD2 identical over 7 bases. Germline loops: CDR1 SGHAT, CDR2 FQDESV (reference sequence). There are 17 residues in the CDR3. Trimming removed 1 base from V and 0 bases from J; junction bases left unmatched: 9. The CDR3 protein is CASSLGDGGGYSYEQYF. CDR3 DNA sequence: TGTGCCAGCAGCTTAGGTGATGGGGGGGGATACTCCTACGAGCAGTACTTC.

The V gene is TRBV2, the J gene TRBJ2-7; the D gene is possibly TRBD1 (7 bases). Germline CDR1 and CDR2: SNHLY and FYNNEI. The V and J ends lost 6 bases and 3 bases respectively, with 12 bases between them. This CDR3 contains 13 residues. In DNA, the CDR3 is TGTGCCAGCAGGCGGGACAGTGACTACGAGCAGTACTTC. The encoded protein is CASRRDSDYEQYF.

The chain joins TRBV7-2 to TRBJ2-4, with D perhaps TRBD2 (6 bases). The CDR3 consists of 14 residues. CDR1 SGHTA and CDR2 FQGNSA come from the germline V gene. V lost 1 base and J 7 bases, leaving 11 bases between the germline ends. The CDR3 region has the DNA TGTGCCAGCAGCTTAGTGGAGGGCCGGAACATTCAGTACTTC. Translated: CASSLVEGRNIQYF.

The rearrangement joins TRBV7-2 to TRBJ2-7; the D gene is possibly TRBD2 (6 bases). The CDR3 has 16 residues. Germline CDR1 reads SGHTA; CDR2 reads FQGNSA. Trimming took 5 bases from V and 0 from J, leaving 17 bases between them. The CDR3, as DNA: TGTGCCAGCAGCCTGCGGGGTAAGACGAGCTCCTACGAGCAGTACTTC. Protein product: CASSLRGKTSSYEQYF.

The V and J genes are TRBV19 and TRBJ1-1; D is undetermined. Germline loops: CDR1 LNHDA, CDR2 SQIVND (reference sequence). The CDR3 runs 13 residues. V was pared by 5 bases and J by 5 bases, with 12 bases between. CDR3 DNA: TGTGCCAGTAGTGGGCAGATCTCTACTGAAGCTTTCTTT. Translated: CASSGQISTEAFF. The whole variable domain, filled in from reference TRBV19 and TRBJ1-1, reads DGGITQSPKYLFRKEGQNVTLSCEQNLNHDAMYWYRQDPGQGLRLIYYSQIVNDFQKGDIAEGYSVSREKKESFPLTVTSAQKNPTAFYLCASSGQISTEAFFGQGTRLTVV.

With respect to this clone: The sample contains more than one DNA sequence encoding this CDR3. The rearrangement uses TRBV10-3 and TRBJ2-5, with 8 bases lining up with TRBD1. J lost 1 base, V lost 5 bases, and 6 bases had no gene match. The CDR3 is made up of 15 amino acids. Germline V gene sequence: CDR1 ENHRY, CDR2 SYGVKD. CDR3 sequence reads: CAISTPDRGQETQYF. CDR3 bases: TGTGCCATCAGTACGCCCGACAGGGGCCAAGAGACCCAGTACTTC.

V usage is TRBV19 and J usage is TRBJ2-3; D is possibly TRBD1 (5 bases). The germline V and J ends were trimmed by 6 bases and 2 bases, with 12 bases remaining between them. The length of the CDR3 is 14 residues. The germline V gene has CDR1 LNHDA and CDR2 SQIVND (reference sequence). CDR3 bases: TGTGCCAGTAGCGATCTGGGGCTCACAGATACGCAGTATTTT. As protein: CASSDLGLTDTQYF.

The rearrangement links TRBV11-2 to TRBJ2-3; perhaps TRBD1 as D (6 bases). This CDR3 is 15 amino acids long. V lost 5 bases and J 6 bases, leaving 18 bases between the germline ends. Germline V gives CDR1 SGHAT, CDR2 FQNNGV. CDR3 coding DNA: TGTGCCAGCAGCCCCGAGGACAGTTTTTTTGATACGCAGTATTTT. Translated: CASSPEDSFFDTQYF.